Detailed here is one TCR beta chain. The data derive from a study of cytomegalovirus exposure and HLA in healthy donors. Looked up from germline, CDR1 is LNHDA and CDR2 is SQIVND (reference sequence). Trimming removed 3 bases from V and 4 bases from J, with 15 bases in between. CDR3 length: 15 residues. PCR was performed using 60 Vbeta and 13 Jbeta primers. Method: immunoSEQ multiplex PCR; TCRdb's copy keeps in-frame clones and lacks some. The sample shows more than 150,000 clones, roughly four fifths of them seen only once. The source material was PBMCs. The chain couples TRBV19 to TRBJ2-5; no clear D. The source of this sequence is a man aged 18-30 years in good health and CMV-seronegative. CDR3 sequence reads: CASSIVDSVGETQYF. Written as DNA, the CDR3 is TGTGCCAGTAGTATCGTAGACTCCGTTGGAGAGACCCAGTACTTC. Full variable domain (rest looked up from reference TRBV19 and TRBJ2-5): DGGITQSPKYLFRKEGQNVTLSCEQNLNHDAMYWYRQDPGQGLRLIYYSQIVNDFQKGDIAEGYSVSREKKESFPLTVTSAQKNPTAFYLCASSIVDSVGETQYFGPGTRLLVL.